Sequencing of this T cell receptor beta chain was carried out in a study of blood T cell repertoires in COVID-19. Background on the study: From the United States, Italy and Spain came samples of acute and convalescent COVID-19.

Original data processing: Reference gene primer amplification gave estimated nucleated cell counts. Here immunoSEQ multiplex PCR was the method, and the copy in TCRdb shows in-frame clones only, minus some. V, J and clone size derive from that table, while D and trimming were established from the DNA sequence. This table holds 200,000 to 300,000 clones, around 80% found once. The clonotype comes from a woman between 18 and 30 years old with acute or convalescent COVID-19. The sample taken for sequencing was peripheral blood.

For the CDR3, the DNA is TGTGCCAGCAGGTCCGGGATCTCCTACGAGCAGTACTTC. It translates to CASRSGISYEQYF. The genes are TRBV28 and TRBJ2-7; D possibly corresponds to TRBD2 (5 bases). There are 13 residues in the CDR3. Germline loops: CDR1 MDHEN, CDR2 SYDVKM. The V gene lost 6 bases and the J gene lost 0 bases, with 9 bases spanning the gap.